This entry lists 22 T cell receptor beta chains sequenced from one sample in a study of Ad26.COV2.S vaccination and SARS-CoV-2 variants. Repertoires were generated with immunoSEQ multiplex PCR, while TCRdb's copy carries only in-frame clones and drops some. The sample records about 480,000 clones, roughly 89% being singletons. The sample's treatment: 15 to 20 received Ad26.COV2.S at low or high dose, single or two shots; several received placebo; per-sample allocation not given. All samples were drawn on day 63, counting from the first vaccine or placebo injection. The source was peripheral blood, collected in a trial of Ad26.COV2.S vaccine versus placebo. Every receptor here comes from a person aged 18 to 65 who received the Ad26.COV2.S COVID-19 vaccine or a placebo.

CDR3 in DNA: TGTGCCAGTAGCAGCAGTGGGACTTATCACGGCTACACCTTC. Translation gives CASSSSGTYHGYTF. The chain combines TRBV19 with TRBJ1-2; a possible D gene is TRBD1 (5 bases). Trimming pared 6 bases from V and 8 bases from J, leaving 19 bases between. The CDR3 has 14 residues. Germline V gene lookup returns CDR1 LNHDA and CDR2 SQIVND (reference sequence).

This chain connects TRBV5-4 to TRBJ1-1; D not certain. This CDR3 has 16 residues. Germline CDR1 reads SGHNT; CDR2 reads YYREEE (reference sequence). Trimming took off 4 bases at V and 1 base at J, with 17 bases between the two ends. DNA for the CDR3: TGTGCCAGCAGCATAGGACGCCGGACCTCGAACACTGAAGCTTTCTTT. Its protein product is CASSIGRRTSNTEAFF.

The V gene is TRBV5-6, the J gene TRBJ2-7; D gene unclear. V was shortened by 1 base and J by 7 bases, with 9 bases between the two germline ends. The CDR3 contains 12 residues. Germline V gives CDR1 SGHDT, CDR2 YYEEEE. The CDR3 DNA follows: TGTGCCAGCAGCTTGCGCGGACGGGAGCAGTACTTC. Translated: CASSLRGREQYF.

In this sample, this clone turned up a few times. This chain uses TRBV4-2 with TRBJ2-1; no reliable D call. The CDR3 length is 15 residues. Germline lookup yields CDR1 LGHNA and CDR2 YNFKEQ. Trimming left V 4 bases short and J 1 base short, with 11 bases between. CDR3 sequence: CASSRTVGSYNEQFF. The CDR3 coding sequence is TGTGCCAGCAGCCGGACGGTAGGTTCCTACAATGAGCAGTTCTTC.

The genes are TRBV9 and TRBJ2-3; 7 bases line up with TRBD2. CDR1 SGDLS and CDR2 YYNGEE come from the germline V gene. This CDR3 has 16 residues. The junction had 6 bases not matched to a gene; V was cut back by 0 bases and J by 2 bases. CDR3 sequence (DNA): TGTGCCAGCAGCGTAGTCGCTAGCGGACACACAGATACGCAGTATTTT. Encoded protein: CASSVVASGHTDTQYF.

V usage is TRBV6-2 or TRBV6-3 and J usage is TRBJ2-1; D is possibly TRBD2 (5 bases). The germline V gene encodes CDR1 MNHEY and CDR2 SVGEGT. CDR3 length: 16 residues. V was clipped by 0 bases and J by 3 bases, with 12 bases between them. The DNA of the CDR3 is TGTGCCAGCAGTTACTCTCGCGGGCCCGGCTACAATGAGCAGTTCTTC. It yields the protein CASSYSRGPGYNEQFF.

V is TRBV10-1 and J is TRBJ1-6; D gene unclear. Germline V gene data show CDR1 as WNHNN and CDR2 as SYGVQD (reference sequence). Deletions cut 0 bases from V and 11 bases from J, with 5 bases between. CDR3 length: 12 residues. In DNA form, the CDR3 reads TGCGCCAGCAGTGAGTCTGCAGCACCCCTCCACTTT. Its protein is CASSESAAPLHF.

As regards this clone: The identical CDR3 is also encoded by other nucleotide sequences in the sample. J is TRBJ1-6 and V is TRBV6-5, with a weak D call TRBD1 (5 bases). The germline V gene encodes CDR1 MNHEY and CDR2 SVGAGI. The CDR3 spans 13 residues. Trimming removed 5 bases at V and 7 bases at J, with 9 bases between. Here the CDR3 DNA reads TGTGCCAGCAGTAGCAGGGTAAATTCACCCCTCCACTTT. Its protein is CASSSRVNSPLHF.

The chain is built from TRBV27 and TRBJ2-5, with TRBD2 identical over 7 bases. The germline V gene has CDR1 MNHEY and CDR2 SMNVEV (reference sequence). This CDR3 has 14 amino acids. The junction had 9 bases not matched to a gene; V was cut back by 6 bases and J by 5 bases. The CDR3 is CASRPRLAHETQYF. In nucleotides, the CDR3 is TGTGCCAGCAGACCCAGACTAGCCCACGAGACCCAGTACTTC.

The chain has TRBV4-2 and TRBJ2-2; perhaps TRBD1 as D (5 bases). The germline gives CDR1 LGHNA, CDR2 YNFKEQ. Deletions cut 2 bases from V and 8 bases from J, with 15 bases between. The CDR3 consists of 15 residues. CDR3 in DNA: TGTGCCAGCAGCCAATTACGCCCCCAGGGAGGGGAGCTGTTTTTT. Its protein product is CASSQLRPQGGELFF.

The chain has TRBV7-2 and TRBJ2-7, with D unclear. The CDR3 extends over 13 amino acids. CDR1 and CDR2 (germline): SGHTA, FQGNSA. V lost 5 bases, J lost 12 bases, and 20 bases lay in between. Here the CDR3 DNA reads TGTGCCAGCAGCCCAAAGTTGGGAATAACGGTGTACTTC. Protein product: CASSPKLGITVYF.

On this clone itself: A much larger clone is a single base away; this may be a read error. The chain joins TRBV11-2 to TRBJ1-1; D unresolved. CDR3 length: 13 amino acids. Germline V gives CDR1 SGHAT, CDR2 FQNNGV. Trimming pared 1 base from V and 1 base from J, leaving 4 bases between. CDR3 region: CASSLGSNTEAFF. In DNA, the CDR3 is TGTGCCAGCAGCTTAGGGTCGAACACTGAAGCTTTCTTT.

V is TRBV2 and J is TRBJ1-6; weak D call: TRBD1 (6 bases). The CDR3 extends over 17 amino acids. From germline, CDR1 is SNHLY and CDR2 FYNNEI. V lost 8 bases to trimming and J lost 1 base, with 18 bases between them. CDR3 loop: CASLPGSTGSYNSPLHF. The CDR3 coding sequence is TGTGCCAGCCTTCCGGGCAGCACAGGGTCCTATAATTCACCCCTCCACTTT.

Points on this clone: The identical CDR3 is also encoded by other nucleotide sequences in the sample. The chain employs TRBV6-5 and TRBJ1-5; D call uncertain. The V gene's germline CDR1 is MNHEY and CDR2 SVGAGI. The V end lost 0 bases, the J end lost 0 bases, and 0 bases lay between the germline ends. This CDR3 region has 13 residues. The CDR3 nucleotides are TGTGCCAGCAGTTACTCTAGCAATCAGCCCCAGCATTTT. Translated: CASSYSSNQPQHF.

The J gene is TRBJ2-1, the V gene TRBV30; 8 bases line up with TRBD2. The germline V gene encodes CDR1 GTSNPN and CDR2 SVGIG (reference sequence). CDR3 size: 15 residues. The J segment lost 6 bases and the V segment lost 5 bases, leaving 12 bases of the junction unmatched. CDR3 region: CAWRNRAGGGNEQFF. The CDR3 region has the DNA TGTGCCTGGCGGAACCGTGCGGGAGGAGGCAATGAGCAGTTCTTC.

The V and J genes are TRBV5-1 and TRBJ1-4; tentative D call: TRBD1 (5 bases). CDR1 SGHRS and CDR2 YFSETQ come from the germline V gene. This CDR3 region has 15 residues. The V and J ends lost 3 bases and 7 bases respectively, with 16 bases between them. The CDR3: CASSYGTLRGEKLFF. The CDR3 DNA sequence: TGCGCCAGCAGCTACGGGACTCTGAGAGGTGAAAAACTGTTTTTT.

This clone has just one count. The chain links TRBV10-3 to TRBJ2-3, with 10 bases fitting TRBD2. Germline V gene sequence: CDR1 ENHRY, CDR2 SYGVKD. The CDR3 extends over 15 amino acids. Trimming removed 4 bases from V and 5 bases from J; junction bases left unmatched: 6. The CDR3 bases are TGTGCCATCAGTGGGGGCCTAGCGGGGGAAGATACGCAGTATTTT. This codes for CAISGGLAGEDTQYF.

This clone came up a few times. The rearrangement joins TRBV5-1 to TRBJ2-2; 7 bases agree with TRBD2. The ends lost 2 bases at V and 3 bases at J; junction bases unmatched: 7. The CDR3 runs to 16 residues. Germline CDR1 and CDR2: SGHRS and YFSETQ. The CDR3 loop is CASSFRSSGYTGELFF. CDR3 in DNA: TGCGCCAGCAGCTTTAGATCTAGCGGTTACACCGGGGAGCTGTTTTTT.

The J gene is TRBJ2-7, the V gene TRBV5-5; 8 nucleotides match TRBD1. CDR1 is SGHKS and CDR2 is YYEKEE in the germline V gene (reference sequence). With V trimmed by 0 bases and J by 3 bases, 5 bases remained unmatched. There are 15 residues in the CDR3. In DNA form, the CDR3 reads TGTGCCAGCAGCTTGGGGGCCGGGACAGGCTACGAGCAGTACTTC. It is translated as CASSLGAGTGYEQYF.

J is TRBJ2-7 and V is TRBV7-8, with TRBD1 matching 8 bases. Losses at the gene ends were 8 bases for V and 3 bases for J; bases not matched to a gene: 6. In germline, CDR1 is SGHVS, CDR2 FQNEAQ. CDR3 length equals 13 residues. Written as DNA, the CDR3 is TGTGCCAGCCGGCGAGGACAGGGCTACGAGCAGTACTTC. It translates to CASRRGQGYEQYF.

The CDR3 is CASKQDGKETQYF. The CDR3, as DNA: TGTGCCAGCAAACAGGACGGGAAAGAGACCCAGTACTTC. This chain joins TRBV12-3 or TRBV12-4 and TRBJ2-5; either TRBD1 or TRBD2 may supply D (5 bases each). Deletions cut 7 bases from V and 3 bases from J, with 12 bases between. The CDR3 is 13 residues long.

The rearrangement uses TRBV27 and TRBJ2-3; possible D gene TRBD1, 7 bases. This CDR3 region has 13 residues. Germline values: CDR1 MNHEY, CDR2 SMNVEV (reference sequence). The V end was cut by 5 bases, the J end by 8 bases, with 14 bases between. The CDR3 reads CASSAVRGVTQYF. In nucleotides, the CDR3 is TGTGCCAGCAGTGCCGTCAGGGGGGTTACGCAGTATTTT.